This is a list of T cell receptor beta chains from one sample in a study of blood T cell repertoires in COVID-19. Here immunoSEQ multiplex PCR was the method, and the copy in TCRdb shows in-frame clones only, minus some. The profile shows about 170,000 clones, around four fifths of them singletons. Sequenced: peripheral blood. All receptors derive from a woman of 80 years or more with acute or convalescent COVID-19. CDR3s include the opening cysteine and the closing phenylalanine or tryptophan. The order of the fields is V gene, clone size, J gene, D gene, CDR3 DNA, CDR3 protein. The D gene is left open where the match is weak. The size field is filled for only some rows; it gives once, few, many or a size class.

>TRBV2|-|TRBJ2-5|-
TGTGCCAGCTTGCAGGGGACCAAAGAGACCCAGTACTTC
CASLQGTKETQYF
>TRBV15|-|TRBJ2-7|-
TGTGCCACCAGCAGAGGGGGGACTGACTACGAGCAGTACTTC
CATSRGGTDYEQYF
>TRBV5-6|-|TRBJ1-2|TRBD1
TGTGCCAGCAGCTTGGGGCAGGGGGATGGCTACACCTTC
CASSLGQGDGYTF
>TRBV7-8|-|TRBJ2-1|TRBD2
TGTGCCAGCAGCCTAACACCTGGACTAGCGCAATACAATGAGCAGTTCTTC
CASSLTPGLAQYNEQFF
>TRBV5-1|-|TRBJ2-1|TRBD2
TGCGCCAGCAGCGCGAGGACTAGCGGGAATTACAATGAGCAGTTCTTC
CASSARTSGNYNEQFF
>TRBV28|-|TRBJ1-2|-
TGTGCCAGCTGCAGAGGCTACACCTTC
CASCRGYTF
>TRBV12-3/TRBV12-4|-|TRBJ2-7|-
TGTGCCAGCTCAGGCCCCATCGCCTACGAGCAGTACTTC
CASSGPIAYEQYF
>TRBV12-3/TRBV12-4|-|TRBJ2-7|TRBD2
TGTGCCAGCAGTCCGCCCCGGGGGGGCGAGCAGTACTTC
CASSPPRGGEQYF
>TRBV30|-|TRBJ2-7|-
TGTGCCTGGAGTGTACCGGGGGAGCAGTACTTC
CAWSVPGEQYF
>TRBV11-2|-|TRBJ2-7|TRBD2
TGTGCCAGCAGCTTGCTAGCGGGAGGCTACGAGCAGTACTTC
CASSLLAGGYEQYF
>TRBV24-1|-|TRBJ2-1|-
TGTGCCACCAGTGATTCTCCGCGGACAGTGGTGTACAATGAGCAGTTCTTC
CATSDSPRTVVYNEQFF
>TRBV28|-|TRBJ2-4|TRBD2
TGTGCCAGCAGTCTAAGGACTAGCGGGGGCCATCTAGCCAAAAACATTCAGTACTTC
CASSLRTSGGHLAKNIQYF
>TRBV5-4|-|TRBJ2-7|-
TGTGCCAGCAGCTTTGGACTGGCCTACGAGCAGTACTTC
CASSFGLAYEQYF
>TRBV28|few|TRBJ2-2|-
TGTGCCAGCACCACTTCAGGGGACACGAACACCGGGGAGCTGTTTTTT
CASTTSGDTNTGELFF
>TRBV11-2|-|TRBJ2-2|-
TGTGCCAGCAGCCCTGGTTGGAGTTCTACCGGGGAGCTGTTTTTT
CASSPGWSSTGELFF
>TRBV24-1|-|TRBJ2-5|-
TGTGCCACCAGTGACGGGAACCAAGAGACCCAGTACTTC
CATSDGNQETQYF
>TRBV5-6|-|TRBJ2-3|-
TGTGCCAGCAGTTTAGCGACAGATACGCAGTATTTT
CASSLATDTQYF
>TRBV19|-|TRBJ1-6|TRBD1
TGTGCCAGTAGCTCGACAGGGGGCAAGTATAATTCACCCCTCCACTTT
CASSSTGGKYNSPLHF
>TRBV7-2|-|TRBJ2-7|TRBD2
TGTGCCAGCAGCTTAGTCTCACTAGCGGCCTACGAGCAGTACTTC
CASSLVSLAAYEQYF
>TRBV7-9|-|TRBJ1-4|TRBD1
TGTGCCAGCAGCTCGTACCGGGACAGGGGGCTTGAAAAACTGTTTTTT
CASSSYRDRGLEKLFF
>TRBV3-1/TRBV3-2|-|TRBJ2-3|-
TGTGCCAGCAGCCCCCGGGACTCCTTACGCACAGATACGCAGTATTTT
CASSPRDSLRTDTQYF
>TRBV5-1|-|TRBJ1-2|-
TGCGCCAGCAGCCCTACGCAGGGTAACTATGGCTACACCTTC
CASSPTQGNYGYTF
>TRBV5-1|-|TRBJ2-2|TRBD2
TGCGCCAGCAGCTTGACTAGCGGGGGCTGGGCGAACACCGGGGAGCTGTTTTTT
CASSLTSGGWANTGELFF
>TRBV10-3|-|TRBJ2-5|TRBD2
TGTGCCATCAGTGAGTCCCGGGAGGGTGGAAAAGAGACCCAGTACTTC
CAISESREGGKETQYF
>TRBV19|-|TRBJ1-2|TRBD1
TGTGCCAGTAGTCCCCGGGACAGAGGCCTCTATGGCTACACCTTC
CASSPRDRGLYGYTF
>TRBV7-6|-|TRBJ2-7|TRBD2
TGTGCCAGCAGCCCGACTAGCGGGAGTTACGAGCAGTACTTC
CASSPTSGSYEQYF
>TRBV11-1|-|TRBJ1-6|TRBD1
TGTGCCAGCAGCCCGGACAGGGGGAATAATTCACCCCTCCACTTT
CASSPDRGNNSPLHF
>TRBV15|-|TRBJ2-7|-
TGTGCCACCAGCAGACCTCACACGGGCGAGCAGTACTTC
CATSRPHTGEQYF
>TRBV27|-|TRBJ2-4|-
TGTGCCAGCAGTCCGCCCCAGGGGCACAATGCCAAAAACATTCAGTACTTC
CASSPPQGHNAKNIQYF
>TRBV28|-|TRBJ1-6|-
TGTGCCAGCAGACGACAGAGCTTTTCACCCCTCCACTTT
CASRRQSFSPLHF
>TRBV5-4|-|TRBJ2-2|TRBD2
TGTGCCAGCAGCCGTACACTAGCGGGCCCCACCGGGGAGCTGTTTTTT
CASSRTLAGPTGELFF
>TRBV4-3|-|TRBJ1-2|-
TGCGCCAGCAGCCAAGACCTGGGGCCCTATGGCTACACCTTC
CASSQDLGPYGYTF